A selection of T cell receptor beta chains follows, all from one sample in a study of blood T cell repertoires in COVID-19. Clones were read by immunoSEQ multiplex PCR, and TCRdb kept only the in-frame ones, dropping some. The sample includes approximately 280,000 clones, around 85% of them seen just once. What was sequenced was peripheral blood. The receptors derive from a man aged 50-60 years with active or convalescent COVID-19. CDR3s include the opening cysteine and the closing phenylalanine or tryptophan. A D gene is named only where the DNA matches it firmly. Clone size is stated in some rows and not others, as once, few, many or a class when expanded.

TRBV30	.	TRBJ2-3	.	TGTGCCTGGGGGTTAGGGGCGAGCACAGATACGCAGTATTTT	CAWGLGASTDTQYF
TRBV7-2	.	TRBJ2-2	.	TGTGCCAGCAGCTTAGAGTCTAGCAACACCGGGGAGCTGTTTTTT	CASSLESSNTGELFF
TRBV7-7	.	TRBJ2-1	TRBD2	TGTGCTAGCAGCCCCACACCCGGGACTAGCGGCCCAGTTGCCTACAATGAGCAGTTCTTC	CASSPTPGTSGPVAYNEQFF
TRBV25-1	.	TRBJ2-5	.	TGTGCCAGCAGGCGGTCTGGTGGAGAGACCCAGTACTTC	CASRRSGGETQYF
TRBV13	.	TRBJ2-7	TRBD2	TGTGCCAGCAGGGGCGGGGGAGCCTACGAGCAGTACTTC	CASRGGGAYEQYF
TRBV19	.	TRBJ1-2	.	TGTGCCAGTGTCGACAGACCCTATGGCTACACCTTC	CASVDRPYGYTF
TRBV14	.	TRBJ2-1	.	TGTGCCAGCAGCCAAGATTGGCCAGGAGGAGGAAACAATGAGCAGTTCTTC	CASSQDWPGGGNNEQFF
TRBV13	.	TRBJ2-1	TRBD2	TGTGCCAGCAGCTTTAAAGGAAGACTAGCGGACTACAATGAGCAGTTCTTC	CASSFKGRLADYNEQFF
TRBV1	.	TRBJ1-5	.	TGCACCAGCAGCCAAGATTGGGGGGATGATCAGCCCCAGCATTTT	CTSSQDWGDDQPQHF
TRBV14	.	TRBJ1-2	.	TGTGCCAGCAGCCAAGATCAGGGTAACTATGGCTACACCTTC	CASSQDQGNYGYTF
TRBV27	few	TRBJ1-2	TRBD1	TGTGCCAGCAGTTTTCAGGGGGGAATTAGAGGCTACACCTTC	CASSFQGGIRGYTF
TRBV28	.	TRBJ2-1	TRBD2	TGTGCCTACAGCCGTGATAAACTAGCGGGAGTCTTTAAGACCAATGAGCAGTTCTTC	CAYSRDKLAGVFKTNEQFF
TRBV30	.	TRBJ2-2	.	TGTGCCTGGAGTGTAACAGAGACGAACACCGGGGAGCTGTTTTTT	CAWSVTETNTGELFF
TRBV3-1/TRBV3-2	.	TRBJ2-2	.	TGTGCCAGCAGCCAAGATGACGGGGGTATCGGGGAGCTGTTTTTT	CASSQDDGGIGELFF
TRBV29-1	once	TRBJ1-6	TRBD1	TGCAGCGTTCGGGACAGGGGGCAAGGTTCACCCCTCCACTTT	CSVRDRGQGSPLHF
TRBV5-4	.	TRBJ2-5	TRBD2	TGTGCCACCCAGCCCACGGCTAGCGGATACCAAGAGACCCAGTACTTC	CATQPTASGYQETQYF
TRBV7-6	.	TRBJ2-3	TRBD2	TGTGCCAGCAGCTTTAGCGGGGGAAGCACAGATACGCAGTATTTT	CASSFSGGSTDTQYF
TRBV10-2	few	TRBJ1-1	TRBD1	TGCGCCAGCAGTTCCGGGACAGGGGGCCCGAACACTGAAGCTTTCTTT	CASSSGTGGPNTEAFF
TRBV4-1	once	TRBJ1-4	TRBD1	TGCGCCAGCAGCGTAACCGACAGGGGTACAAATGAAAAACTGTTTTTT	CASSVTDRGTNEKLFF
TRBV7-9	few	TRBJ2-2	.	TGTGCCAGCAGCTTAGAGGGAGTCGGGGAGCTGTTTTTT	CASSLEGVGELFF
TRBV15	.	TRBJ2-1	.	TGTGCCACCAGCTATAAACCAGACATTCAGCAGTTCTTC	CATSYKPDIQQFF
TRBV27	.	TRBJ1-2	TRBD1	TGTGCCAGCAGCACAGGGGGCGCCTCGGGTGGCTACACCTTC	CASSTGGASGGYTF
TRBV7-7	.	TRBJ2-5	.	TGTGCCAGCAGCTTAGCGCCAGGGGTCGGAGAGACCCAGTACTTC	CASSLAPGVGETQYF
TRBV29-1	.	TRBJ2-7	TRBD1	TGCAGCGCTGTGCAGGGGGTCAACGAGCAGTACTTC	CSAVQGVNEQYF
TRBV14	few	TRBJ2-7	TRBD1	TGTGCCAGCAGCCATGGCAGGGGGACCTACGAGCAGTACTTC	CASSHGRGTYEQYF
TRBV19	.	TRBJ2-1	TRBD2	TGTGCCAGTAGTTGGCGGGGGATGGATGAGCAGTTCTTC	CASSWRGMDEQFF
TRBV4-2	.	TRBJ1-4	TRBD1	TGTGCCAGCAGCCAAGGGGACAGGGATAATGAAAAACTGTTTTTT	CASSQGDRDNEKLFF
TRBV7-8	few	TRBJ1-4	.	TGTGCCAGCAGCTTCGGTCGATCTAATGAAAAACTGTTTTTT	CASSFGRSNEKLFF
TRBV5-6	.	TRBJ2-2	.	TGTGCCAGCAGCTTGCTCACAGCCACCGGGGAGCTGTTTTTT	CASSLLTATGELFF
TRBV19	.	TRBJ1-1	.	TGTGCCAGTAACCAGGGGCTGAACACTGAAGCTTTCTTT	CASNQGLNTEAFF
TRBV6-2/TRBV6-3	.	TRBJ2-7	TRBD2	TGTGCCAGCAGTCGGACTAGCGGGAGTTACCCCTACGAGCAGTACTTC	CASSRTSGSYPYEQYF
TRBV2	.	TRBJ1-5	TRBD1	TGTGCCAGTAAAGACAGGGTGCATCAGCCCCAGCATTTT	CASKDRVHQPQHF
TRBV10-3	.	TRBJ2-1	.	TGTGCCATCAGTGACGGGAGTAGGAGTGAGCAGTTCTTC	CAISDGSRSEQFF
TRBV7-2	few	TRBJ1-2	.	TGTGCCAGCAGCTTAATGAGACAGCACTATGGCTACACCTTC	CASSLMRQHYGYTF
TRBV6-1	.	TRBJ2-4	.	TGTGCCAGCAGTGGAACTAAAGGCCGCGCCAAAAACATTCAGTACTTC	CASSGTKGRAKNIQYF
TRBV4-3	.	TRBJ1-1	TRBD1	TGCGCCAGCAGCCAGACAGGGGGCGAGGCTTTCTTT	CASSQTGGEAFF
TRBV19	.	TRBJ2-7	.	TGTGCCAGTAGTATAGAGTTGACAGCTCCCTACGAGCAGTACTTC	CASSIELTAPYEQYF
TRBV5-1	once	TRBJ1-1	TRBD1	TGCGCCAGCAGCTGGATCACAGGGGGTAACACTGAAGCTTTCTTT	CASSWITGGNTEAFF
TRBV2	.	TRBJ1-5	TRBD1	TGTGCCGGGGGACAGGATCAAAATCAGCCCCAGCATTTT	CAGGQDQNQPQHF
TRBV12-5	.	TRBJ2-7	TRBD2	TGTGCTAGTGGTTTGCCGCGGACTAGCGGGCCCTACGAGCAGTACTTC	CASGLPRTSGPYEQYF
TRBV12-3/TRBV12-4	once	TRBJ2-7	.	TGTGCCAGCAGTATGACTAGATTCGAGCAGTACTTC	CASSMTRFEQYF
TRBV5-6	few	TRBJ2-1	TRBD2	TGTGCCAGCAGCTTGGCGGCGAGCGGGGGGTTCTTC	CASSLAASGGFF
TRBV9	once	TRBJ1-3	.	TGTGCCAGCAGTTTGACAGACCAAAACACCATATATTTT	CASSLTDQNTIYF
TRBV13	.	TRBJ2-5	.	TGTGCCAGCAGCTTAAGTACGGAGCGGGTAGGGCAAGAGACCCAGTACTTC	CASSLSTERVGQETQYF
TRBV30	.	TRBJ1-1	.	TGTGCCTGGAAAGCTCCTGACAGGCCGAACACTGAAGCTTTCTTT	CAWKAPDRPNTEAFF
TRBV24-1	.	TRBJ2-2	.	TGTGCCACCAGTGATTTGCATCTAGCGTTCCAGCGGGGGGAGCTGTTTTTT	CATSDLHLAFQRGELFF
TRBV24-1	.	TRBJ2-2	TRBD1	TGTGCCACCAGTGGACAGGGGGGAACCGGGGAGCTGTTTTTT	CATSGQGGTGELFF
TRBV9	.	TRBJ1-3	.	TGTGCCAGCAGCCCAACCGCGCGTCGGGTATCTGGAAACACCATATATTTT	CASSPTARRVSGNTIYF
TRBV29-1	.	TRBJ2-7	.	TGCAGCGCTGACAACTCCTACGAGCAGTACTTC	CSADNSYEQYF